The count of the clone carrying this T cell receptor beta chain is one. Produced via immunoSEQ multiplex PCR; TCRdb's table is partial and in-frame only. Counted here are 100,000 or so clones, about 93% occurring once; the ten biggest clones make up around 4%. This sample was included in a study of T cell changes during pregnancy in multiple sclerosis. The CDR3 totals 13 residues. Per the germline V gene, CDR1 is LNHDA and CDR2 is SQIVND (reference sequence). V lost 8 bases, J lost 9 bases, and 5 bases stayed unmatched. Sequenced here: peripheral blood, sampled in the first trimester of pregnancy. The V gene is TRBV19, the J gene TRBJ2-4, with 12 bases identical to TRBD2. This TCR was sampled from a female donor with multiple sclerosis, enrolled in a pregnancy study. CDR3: CASSSGGASIQYF. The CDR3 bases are TGTGCCAGTTCTAGCGGGGGGGCTTCCATTCAGTACTTC.